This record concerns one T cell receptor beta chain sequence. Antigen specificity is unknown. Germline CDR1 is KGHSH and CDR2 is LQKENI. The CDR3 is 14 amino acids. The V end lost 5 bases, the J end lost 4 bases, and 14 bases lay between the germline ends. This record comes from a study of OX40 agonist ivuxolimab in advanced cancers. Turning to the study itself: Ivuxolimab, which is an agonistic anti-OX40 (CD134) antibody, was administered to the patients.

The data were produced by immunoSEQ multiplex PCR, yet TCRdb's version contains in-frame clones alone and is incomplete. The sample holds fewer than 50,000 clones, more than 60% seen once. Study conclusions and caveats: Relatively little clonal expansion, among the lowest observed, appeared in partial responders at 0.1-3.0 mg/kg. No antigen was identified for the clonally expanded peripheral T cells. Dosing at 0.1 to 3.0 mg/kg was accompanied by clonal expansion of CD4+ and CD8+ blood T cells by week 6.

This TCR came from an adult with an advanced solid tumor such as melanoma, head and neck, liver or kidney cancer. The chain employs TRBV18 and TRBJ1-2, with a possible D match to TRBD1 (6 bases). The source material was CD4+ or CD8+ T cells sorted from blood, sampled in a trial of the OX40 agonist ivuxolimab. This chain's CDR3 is CASSGSQGGYGYTF. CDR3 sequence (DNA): TGTGCCAGCTCAGGATCACAGGGAGGCTATGGCTACACCTTC.